This T cell receptor (beta chain) is from a study of identical twins. Findings and limits, study-wide: There is a chance that invariant MAIT and iNKT cells partially muddied zero-insertion analyses.

Germline values: CDR1 MDHEN, CDR2 SYDVKM. Trimming left V 2 bases short and J 3 bases short, with 15 bases between. The CDR3 is 16 amino acids. TCRdb processed the 5' RACE reads anew with MiXCR; each CDR3 protein has one entry. The repertoire holds a few hundred thousand distinct CDR3 sequences, with around 8.8% as singletons. This clonotype was seen only a few times. Its target is not known. These sequences were also reported in another study, on yellow fever vaccine responses in identical twins.

This sequence originates from a woman younger than 35 in good health. The chain combines TRBV28 with TRBJ2-3; D might be TRBD1 or TRBD2, each matching 6 bases. Sequenced: CD8+ T cells sorted from blood. This CDR3 is CASSLLAGQGTDTQYF. In DNA, the CDR3 is TGTGCCAGCAGTTTACTCGCGGGACAAGGAACAGATACGCAGTATTTT.